One sample yielded the 14 T cell receptor beta chains listed below, sequenced in a study of T cell responses to AZD1222 COVID-19 vaccine (dated by TCRdb to 2020 to 2022). The sample's time point, from its label and the paper: baseline before first vaccination. The library was built by means of the immunoSEQ multiplex PCR assay. Entries here come from immuneACCESS through TCRdb and include only in-frame sequences with V and J called. Some clones fail to appear in such tables; in the studies checked, an unresolved V gene covers under half of the shortfall, and the cause of the remainder is unknown. This sample holds over 100,000 clones; about 88% were observed only once. Approximately 19% of the sample belongs to the ten largest clones. The specimen was peripheral blood, collected on day 0 of AZD1222 vaccination. All receptors derive from an adult in good health.

The DNA of the CDR3 is TGTGCCAGCAGTTTGACCTTGGCTAAATTAACTACTAGCGGAATTACCTACGAGCAGTACTTC. The encoded protein is CASSLTLAKLTTSGITYEQYF. The V gene is TRBV28, the J gene TRBJ2-7; 8 bases fit TRBD2. Per germline, CDR1 MDHEN and CDR2 SYDVKM. V lost 3 bases, J lost 2 bases, and 24 bases stayed unmatched. The CDR3 covers 21 residues.

The chain joins TRBV6-2 or TRBV6-3 to TRBJ2-1; TRBD2 might be the D (6 bases). The germline CDR1 and CDR2 sequences are MNHEY and SVGEGT. V was cut by 6 bases and J by 0 bases, with 18 bases left in between. This CDR3 has 17 residues. The CDR3 protein is CASSPGTLSRSYNEQFF. The CDR3 DNA reads TGTGCCAGCAGCCCTGGGACTTTGAGTCGCTCCTACAATGAGCAGTTCTTC.

The gene calls are TRBV20-1 and TRBJ1-5; D gene ambiguous. The CDR3 covers 13 residues. Trimming pared 3 bases from V and 3 bases from J, leaving 9 bases between. Germline V gene sequence: CDR1 DFQATT, CDR2 SNEGSKA (reference sequence). In DNA, the CDR3 is TGCAGTGCTAGTACCGGAGACAATCAGCCCCAGCATTTT. The encoded protein is CSASTGDNQPQHF.

The sample holds one count of this clone. The V and J genes are TRBV3-1 (or the pseudogene TRBV3-2) and TRBJ1-6, with TRBD1 matching over 9 bases. CDR3 length: 19 residues. Looked up from germline, CDR1 is LGHDT and CDR2 is YNNKEL (reference sequence). V lost 8 bases to trimming and J lost 3 bases; unmatched junction nucleotides: 17. DNA for the CDR3: TGTGCCAGCGCAGAGGAGGAGGACAGGGGACTACTCTATAATTCACCCCTCCACTTT. This codes for CASAEEEDRGLLYNSPLHF.

This chain links TRBV29-1 with TRBJ1-1; D unclear. This CDR3 comprises 11 residues. CDR1 is SQVTM, CDR2 ANQGSEA, per germline. Trimming removed 3 bases from V and 1 base from J, with 3 bases in between. Written as DNA, the CDR3 is TGCAGCGTTGAGGGGAACACTGAAGCTTTCTTT. Its protein product is CSVEGNTEAFF.

This sequence joins TRBV28 and TRBJ1-5; D call uncertain. The V end lost 3 bases, the J end lost 9 bases, and 6 bases lay between the germline ends. From germline, CDR1 is MDHEN and CDR2 SYDVKM. The CDR3 contains 11 residues. The DNA for the CDR3 is TGTGCCAGCAGTTTTAGTGGGCCCCAGCATTTT. The encoded protein is CASSFSGPQHF.

The chain joins TRBV2 to TRBJ2-7; tentatively, D is TRBD1 or TRBD2 (5 bases each). This CDR3 region has 12 residues. Deletions cut 8 bases from V and 5 bases from J, with 13 bases between. Germline CDR1 reads SNHLY; CDR2 reads FYNNEI. The CDR3 region has the DNA TGTGCCAGCTGGACGGGGCGGAACGAGCAGTACTTC. It specifies CASWTGRNEQYF.

The V and J genes are TRBV30 and TRBJ1-1, with a possible D match to TRBD1 (5 bases). Germline V gene sequence: CDR1 GTSNPN, CDR2 SVGIG (reference sequence). The ends were cut back, 5 bases at V and 1 base at J, with 17 bases in the middle. The CDR3 extends over 15 amino acids. The CDR3 protein is CAWSRAGMSNTEAFF. The DNA of the CDR3 is TGTGCCTGGTCTAGGGCAGGGATGTCGAACACTGAAGCTTTCTTT.

The chain uses TRBV2 and TRBJ1-5; D is possibly TRBD1 (6 bases). V was shortened by 3 bases and J by 4 bases, with 10 bases between the two germline ends. This CDR3 spans 14 amino acids. Germline values: CDR1 SNHLY, CDR2 FYNNEI. The CDR3 DNA sequence: TGTGCCAGCAGTGATTCGGGGGCGAATCAGCCCCAGCATTTT. It yields the protein CASSDSGANQPQHF. The entire variable domain, with the rest obtained from reference TRBV2 and TRBJ1-5, is as follows: EPEVTQTPSHQVTQMGQEVILRCVPISNHLYFYWYRQILGQKVEFLVSFYNNEISEKSEIFDDQFSVERPDGSNFTLKIRSTKLEDSAMYFCASSDSGANQPQHFGDGTRLSIL.

The genes are TRBV6-5 and TRBJ2-7, with 7 bases aligning to TRBD1. The CDR3 contains 14 residues. After removal of 2 bases from V and 2 bases from J, the junction contained 3 bases not matched to a gene. Germline values: CDR1 MNHEY, CDR2 SVGAGI. CDR3 sequence reads: CASSYAQGTYEQYF. DNA for the CDR3: TGTGCCAGCAGTTACGCACAGGGGACCTACGAGCAGTACTTC.

CDR3: CASGTGQTPIYGYTF. CDR3 sequence (DNA): TGTGCCAGCGGGACAGGGCAGACCCCCATCTATGGCTACACCTTC. The V gene is TRBV6-5, the J gene TRBJ1-2; 9 bases fit TRBD1. This CDR3 has 15 residues. The ends lost 8 bases at V and 4 bases at J; junction bases unmatched: 11. Germline CDR1 MNHEY, CDR2 SVGAGI.

This rearrangement joins TRBV7-2 to TRBJ1-1; D is undetermined. The CDR3 spans 13 residues. CDR1 is SGHTA and CDR2 is FQGNSA in the germline V gene. V dropped 4 bases and J dropped 4 bases, with 10 bases sitting between them. The CDR3: CASSWAGFTEAFF. The DNA for the CDR3 is TGTGCCAGCAGCTGGGCCGGGTTCACTGAAGCTTTCTTT.

The chain recombines TRBV3-1 (or the pseudogene TRBV3-2) with TRBJ1-2; D possibly corresponds to TRBD1 (5 bases). This CDR3 comprises 14 residues. V lost 6 bases and J lost 1, with 12 bases in between. Germline values: CDR1 LGHDT, CDR2 YNNKEL (reference sequence). This chain's CDR3 is CASSQGHDNYGYTF. The CDR3 DNA follows: TGTGCCAGCAGTCAGGGCCATGATAACTATGGCTACACCTTC.

The rearrangement joins TRBV9 to TRBJ2-5; D ambiguous. This CDR3 comprises 14 residues. Between the trimmed V and J ends, which lost 0 bases and 1 base, there was a span of 7 bases. Per the germline V gene, CDR1 is SGDLS and CDR2 is YYNGEE. The CDR3 nucleotides read TGTGCCAGCAGCGTAGATCAGGTCCAAGAGACCCAGTACTTC. This translates into CASSVDQVQETQYF.